This TCR beta chain was captured in a study of blood T cell repertoires in COVID-19. Sequencing used immunoSEQ multiplex PCR; TCRdb keeps in-frame clones, though not all of them. The data contain about 200,000 clones, about 85% of them singletons. Clinical history as reported by participants underpinned cohort assignment. Specimen: PBMCs or T cells enriched from blood (not recorded which). This receptor was identified in a man between 40 and 49 years old who had recovered from COVID-19.

CDR3 coding DNA: TGTGCCAGCTCTAGCGGGACCGGTGGAGATACGCAGTATTTT. Amino acids: CASSSGTGGDTQYF. V and J are TRBV2 and TRBJ2-3; TRBD2 matches at 9 bases. This CDR3 comprises 14 residues. The ends lost 8 bases at V and 5 bases at J; junction bases unmatched: 8. Per the germline V gene, CDR1 is SNHLY and CDR2 is FYNNEI. Looking up the rest from reference TRBV2 and TRBJ2-3 gives the full variable domain: EPEVTQTPSHQVTQMGQEVILRCVPISNHLYFYWYRQILGQKVEFLVSFYNNEISEKSEIFDDQFSVERPDGSNFTLKIRSTKLEDSAMYFCASSSGTGGDTQYFGPGTRLTVL.